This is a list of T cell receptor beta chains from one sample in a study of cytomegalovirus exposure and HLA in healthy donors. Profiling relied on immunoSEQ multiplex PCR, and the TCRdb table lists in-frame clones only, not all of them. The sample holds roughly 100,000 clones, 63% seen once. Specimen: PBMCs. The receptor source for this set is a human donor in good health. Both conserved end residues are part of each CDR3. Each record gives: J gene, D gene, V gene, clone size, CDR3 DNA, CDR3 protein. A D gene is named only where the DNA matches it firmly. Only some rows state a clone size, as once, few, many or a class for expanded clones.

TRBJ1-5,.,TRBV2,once,TGTGCCAGCAGTGAAAGGGCAGTGAGGGTTCAGCCCCAGCATTTT,CASSERAVRVQPQHF
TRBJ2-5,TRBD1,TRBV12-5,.,TGTGCTAGTGGTTTGACAGGGGTAGAGACCCAGTACTTC,CASGLTGVETQYF
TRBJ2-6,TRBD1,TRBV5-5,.,TGTGCCAGCAGCTTGACAGGGGGCAAAGGTCTGGGGGCCAACGTCCTGACTTTC,CASSLTGGKGLGANVLTF
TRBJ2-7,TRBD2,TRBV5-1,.,TGCGCCAGCAGCTACTTAGCGGGGGCGACCTACGAGCAGTACTTC,CASSYLAGATYEQYF
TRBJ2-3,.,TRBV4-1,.,TGCGCCAGCAGCCAAGGACTTGCTAGACCTAGCACAGATACGCAGTATTTT,CASSQGLARPSTDTQYF
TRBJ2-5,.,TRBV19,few,TGTGCCAGTAGGCCCGGTGGAGTACAAGAGACCCAGTACTTC,CASRPGGVQETQYF
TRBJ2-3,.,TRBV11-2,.,TGTGCCAGCAGCTTTTCTGTAGATACGCAGTATTTT,CASSFSVDTQYF
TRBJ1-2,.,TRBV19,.,TGTGCTTCTTCCCCCTCAGGGTCGGGTGGCTACACCTTC,CASSPSGSGGYTF
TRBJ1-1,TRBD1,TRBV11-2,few,TGTGCCAGCAGCTCCGCAGGGGGCCGGGCTGAAGCTTTCTTT,CASSSAGGRAEAFF
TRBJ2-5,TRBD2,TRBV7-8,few,TGTGCCAGCAGCTACCGGACTAGCGGGAGGAGAGAGACCCAGTACTTC,CASSYRTSGRRETQYF
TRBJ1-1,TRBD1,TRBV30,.,TGTGCCTACAGGGGCGGGTATGAAGCTTTCTTT,CAYRGGYEAFF